This record covers a single T cell receptor beta chain. Its antigen is still unknown. The data were taken from a study of shared clonotypes between healthy human individuals. General study findings and limits: Exclusively blood specimens were collected; tissue repertoires likely differ. Naive CD4 clonotypes overlapped across a few donors at roughly 5.1%.

CD8 cells regarded as naive lacked CD45RO, were positively chosen for CCR7, and omitted terminally differentiated effector memory CD45RA+ cells. Per germline, CDR1 LNHNV and CDR2 YYDKDF (reference sequence). The CDR3 is made up of 21 amino acids. V lost 0 bases and J lost 3, with 26 bases in between. Deep-level running was used for the assay. Measured with immunoSEQ multiplex PCR; TCRdb has only the in-frame clones, and not every one. In the table there are 2 million to 2.5 million clones, under 95% of which are singletons. The source is a man between 18 and 29 years old in good health. Some clones in this sample may be carry-over from other donors' samples. V is TRBV15 and J is TRBJ1-4; D might be TRBD1 (6 bases). Sequenced input: naive CD8+ T cells from PBMCs. The CDR3 protein is CATSRDGRAGEEGLSNEKLFF. The DNA for the CDR3 is TGTGCCACCAGCAGAGATGGCAGGGCAGGGGAAGAGGGATTGTCTAATGAAAAACTGTTTTTT.